This T cell receptor beta chain stems from a study of blood T cell repertoires in COVID-19. Germline CDR1 is KGHSH and CDR2 is LQKENI. CDR3 size: 16 residues. Repertoires were generated with immunoSEQ multiplex PCR, while TCRdb's copy carries only in-frame clones and drops some. Among approximately 270,000 clones, 91% were seen once, and the ten largest hold 0.95% to 1.5%. Note on this clone: One end of the junction fails to match germline, which may point to a read error.

The TCR comes from a human donor in a cohort exposed to, infected with or recovered from COVID-19 (not recorded which). The donor label of this sample is uncertain. This chain links TRBV18 with TRBJ2-2; possible D gene TRBD1, 5 bases. The sample consisted of PBMCs or T cells enriched from blood (not recorded which). DNA of the CDR3: TGTGCCAGCTCACCACCAGCAGGGCCGAATACCGGGGAGCTGTTTTTT. Encoded protein: CASSPPAGPNTGELFF. The variable domain in full, with the rest retrieved from reference TRBV18 and TRBJ2-2, is NAGVMQNPRHLVRRRGQEARLRCSPMKGHSHVYWYRQLPEEGLKFMVYLQKENIIDESGMPKERFSAEFPKEGPSILRIQQVVRGDSAAYFCASSPPAGPNTGELFFGEGSRLTVL.